This T cell receptor (beta chain) was captured by sequencing in a study of OX40 agonist ivuxolimab in advanced cancers. For the study at large: Dose-escalation patients' cancers were hepatocellular carcinoma, melanoma, renal cell or head and neck cancer. Patients were roughly 87% male with ages about 20 to 79, mean 60.

Comments on this clone: The antigen remains undetermined.

Clones were sequenced by immunoSEQ multiplex PCR, and TCRdb holds only the in-frame ones, with some missing. There are approximately 73,000 clones in the sample; about 90% occur only once, and approximately 1.3% lies in the top ten. Study observations and caveats: The CD4+ and CD8+ T cells in the blood had expanded clonally by week 6 at 0.1 to 3.0 mg/kg. Low normalized T-cell clonal expansion was additionally recorded for some nonresponders.

V lost 6 bases and J 0 bases, leaving 14 bases between the germline ends. Germline loops: CDR1 SGHDT, CDR2 YYEEEE. This CDR3 region has 15 residues. The TCR was taken from an adult with an advanced solid tumor such as melanoma, head and neck, liver or kidney cancer. This sample comprised CD4+ or CD8+ T cells sorted from blood, obtained in a trial of the OX40 agonist ivuxolimab. The chain is built from TRBV5-6 and TRBJ2-3, with D possibly TRBD1 on 5 matching bases. The CDR3 here is CASMLQGLSTDTQYF. The CDR3 DNA reads as TGTGCCAGCATGCTGCAGGGTCTTAGCACAGATACGCAGTATTTT.